This T cell receptor (beta chain) was captured by sequencing in a study of cytomegalovirus exposure and HLA in healthy donors. This PCR relied on a set of 60 Vbeta primers and 13 Jbeta primers. Data came from immunoSEQ multiplex PCR; TCRdb stores just in-frame clones and leaves some out. Found here are around 63,000 clones, 78% of them singletons; the top ten hold 9% to 10%. Input material: PBMCs. This receptor was taken from a man in his forties or fifties in good health and CMV-seronegative.

The DNA of the CDR3 is TGTGCCAGCTCAACCGCAGGGGTTGAAGCTTTCTTT. Its protein product is CASSTAGVEAFF. This sequence joins TRBV18 and TRBJ1-1; possibly TRBD1 for D (6 bases). This CDR3 is built from 12 residues. The germline gives CDR1 KGHSH, CDR2 LQKENI. V gave up 5 bases and J gave up 7 bases, with 11 bases separating them.